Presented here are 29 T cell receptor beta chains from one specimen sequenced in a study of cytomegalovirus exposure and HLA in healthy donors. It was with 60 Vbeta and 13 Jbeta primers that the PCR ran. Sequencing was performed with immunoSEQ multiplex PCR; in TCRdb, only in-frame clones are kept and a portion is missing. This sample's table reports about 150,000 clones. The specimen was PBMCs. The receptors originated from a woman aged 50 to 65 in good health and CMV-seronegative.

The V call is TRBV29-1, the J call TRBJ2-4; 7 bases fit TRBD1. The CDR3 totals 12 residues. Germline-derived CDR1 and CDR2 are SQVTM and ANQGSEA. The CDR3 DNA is TGCAGACCTCCGGGACAGAAAAACATTCAGTACTTC. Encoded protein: CRPPGQKNIQYF.

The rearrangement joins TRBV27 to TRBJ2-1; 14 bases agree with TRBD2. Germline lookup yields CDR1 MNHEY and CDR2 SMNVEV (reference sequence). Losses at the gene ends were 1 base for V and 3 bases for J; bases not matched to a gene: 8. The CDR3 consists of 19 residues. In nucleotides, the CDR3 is TGTGCCAGCAGTTTATTTGGGACTAGCGGGAGTGCTTTCTACAATGAGCAGTTCTTC. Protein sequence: CASSLFGTSGSAFYNEQFF.

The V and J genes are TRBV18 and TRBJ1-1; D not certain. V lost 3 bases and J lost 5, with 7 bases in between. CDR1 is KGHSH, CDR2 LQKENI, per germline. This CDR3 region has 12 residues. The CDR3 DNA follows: TGTGCCAGCTCACCGCCGGGAACTGAAGCTTTCTTT. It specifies CASSPPGTEAFF.

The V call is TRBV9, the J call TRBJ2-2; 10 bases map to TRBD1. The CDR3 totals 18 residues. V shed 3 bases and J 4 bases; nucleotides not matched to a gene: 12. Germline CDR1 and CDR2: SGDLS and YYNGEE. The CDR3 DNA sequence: TGTGCCAGCAGCGAAGATTCCTGGGACAGGGGCCCCACCGGGGAGCTGTTTTTT. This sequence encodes CASSEDSWDRGPTGELFF.

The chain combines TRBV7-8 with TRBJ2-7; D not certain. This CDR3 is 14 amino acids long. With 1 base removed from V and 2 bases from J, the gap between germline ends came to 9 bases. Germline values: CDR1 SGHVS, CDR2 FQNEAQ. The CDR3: CASSLVVSPYEQYF. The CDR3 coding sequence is TGTGCCAGCAGCTTAGTAGTTTCTCCCTACGAGCAGTACTTC.

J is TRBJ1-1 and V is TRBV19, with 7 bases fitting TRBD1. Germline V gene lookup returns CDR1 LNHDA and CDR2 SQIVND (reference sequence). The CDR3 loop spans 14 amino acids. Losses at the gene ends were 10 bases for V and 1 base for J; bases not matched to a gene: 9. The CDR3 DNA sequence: TGTGCCACCGCGCTGAACAGGGGGAACACTGAAGCTTTCTTT. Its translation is CATALNRGNTEAFF.

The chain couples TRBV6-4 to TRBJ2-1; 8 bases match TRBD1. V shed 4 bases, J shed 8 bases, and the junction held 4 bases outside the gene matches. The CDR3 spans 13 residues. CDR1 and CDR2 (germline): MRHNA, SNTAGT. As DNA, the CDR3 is TGTGCCAGCAGTGGATGGACAGGGCATGAGCAGTTCTTC. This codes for CASSGWTGHEQFF.

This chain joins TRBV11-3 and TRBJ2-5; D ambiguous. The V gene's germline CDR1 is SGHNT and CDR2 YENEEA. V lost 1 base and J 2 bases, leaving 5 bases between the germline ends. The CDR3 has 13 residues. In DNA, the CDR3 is TGTGCCAGCAGCTTAGGGGCTCAAGAGACCCAGTACTTC. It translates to CASSLGAQETQYF. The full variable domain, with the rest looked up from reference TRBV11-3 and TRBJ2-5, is EAGVVQSPRYKIIEKKQPVAFWCNPISGHNTLYWYLQNLGQGPELLIRYENEEAVDDSQLPKDRFSAERLKGVDSTLKIQPAELGDSAVYLCASSLGAQETQYFGPGTRLLVL.

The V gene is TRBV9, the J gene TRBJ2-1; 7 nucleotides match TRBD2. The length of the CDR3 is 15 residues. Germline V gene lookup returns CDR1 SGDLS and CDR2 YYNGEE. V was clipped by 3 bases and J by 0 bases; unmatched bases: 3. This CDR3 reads CASSASGTSYNEQFF. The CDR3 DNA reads TGTGCCAGCAGCGCTAGCGGCACCTCCTACAATGAGCAGTTCTTC. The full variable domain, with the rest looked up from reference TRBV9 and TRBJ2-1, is DSGVTQTPKHLITATGQRVTLRCSPRSGDLSVYWYQQSLDQGLQFLIQYYNGEERAKGNILERFSAQQFPDLHSELNLSSLELGDSALYFCASSASGTSYNEQFFGPGTRLTVL.

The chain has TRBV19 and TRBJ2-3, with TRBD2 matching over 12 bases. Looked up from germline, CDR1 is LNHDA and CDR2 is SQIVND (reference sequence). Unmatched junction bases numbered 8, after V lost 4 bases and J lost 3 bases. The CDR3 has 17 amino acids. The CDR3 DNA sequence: TGTGCCAGTAGTAGACCTAGCGGGAGGGGAGAGACAGATACGCAGTATTTT. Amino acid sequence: CASSRPSGRGETDTQYF.

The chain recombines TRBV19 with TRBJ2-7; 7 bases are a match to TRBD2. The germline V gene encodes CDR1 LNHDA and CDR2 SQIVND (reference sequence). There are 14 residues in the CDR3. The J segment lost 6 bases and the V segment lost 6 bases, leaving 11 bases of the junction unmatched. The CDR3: CASSPRGVFFEQYF. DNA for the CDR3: TGTGCCAGTAGCCCCCGGGGGGTCTTTTTCGAGCAGTACTTC. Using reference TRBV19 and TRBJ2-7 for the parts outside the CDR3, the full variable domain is DGGITQSPKYLFRKEGQNVTLSCEQNLNHDAMYWYRQDPGQGLRLIYYSQIVNDFQKGDIAEGYSVSREKKESFPLTVTSAQKNPTAFYLCASSPRGVFFEQYFGPGTRLTVT.

The CDR3: CAWSFRTEALHF. The CDR3 coding sequence is TGTGCCTGGAGTTTTAGGACAGAGGCCCTCCACTTT. The V call is TRBV30, the J call TRBJ1-6; tentatively, D is TRBD1 (6 bases). The V end was cut by 2 bases, the J end by 14 bases, with 13 bases between. The CDR3 is made up of 12 amino acids. The germline V gene has CDR1 GTSNPN and CDR2 SVGIG (reference sequence).

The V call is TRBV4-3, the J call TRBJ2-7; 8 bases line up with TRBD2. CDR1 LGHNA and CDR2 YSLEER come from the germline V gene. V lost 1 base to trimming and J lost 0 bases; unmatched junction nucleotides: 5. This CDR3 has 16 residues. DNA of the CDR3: TGCGCCAGCAGCCAAGGTAGCGGGATGAGCTCCTACGAGCAGTACTTC. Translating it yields CASSQGSGMSSYEQYF.

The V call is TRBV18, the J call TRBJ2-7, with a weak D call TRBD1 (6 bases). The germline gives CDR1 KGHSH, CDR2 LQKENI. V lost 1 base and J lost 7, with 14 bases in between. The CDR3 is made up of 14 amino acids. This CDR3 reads CASSPQGHSYEQYF. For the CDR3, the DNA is TGTGCCAGCTCACCACAGGGACACTCGTATGAGCAGTACTTC.

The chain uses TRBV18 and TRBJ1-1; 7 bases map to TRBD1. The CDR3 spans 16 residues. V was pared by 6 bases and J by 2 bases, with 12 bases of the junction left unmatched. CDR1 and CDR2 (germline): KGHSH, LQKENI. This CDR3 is CASSQGGQGSNTEAFF. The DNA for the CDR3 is TGTGCCAGCTCCCAGGGGGGCCAGGGGTCCAACACTGAAGCTTTCTTT.

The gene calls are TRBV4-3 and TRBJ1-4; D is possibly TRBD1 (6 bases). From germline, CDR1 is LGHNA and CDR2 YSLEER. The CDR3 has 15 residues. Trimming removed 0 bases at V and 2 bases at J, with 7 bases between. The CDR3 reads CASSQDDRTNEKLFF. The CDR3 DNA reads TGCGCCAGCAGCCAAGACGACAGGACTAATGAAAAACTGTTTTTT.

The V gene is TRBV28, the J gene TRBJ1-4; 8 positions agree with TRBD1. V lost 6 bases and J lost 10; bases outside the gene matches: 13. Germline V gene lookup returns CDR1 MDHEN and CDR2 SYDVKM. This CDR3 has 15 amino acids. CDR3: CASSENPGTGGKLFF. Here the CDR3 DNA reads TGTGCCAGCAGCGAAAACCCCGGGACAGGCGGAAAACTGTTTTTT.

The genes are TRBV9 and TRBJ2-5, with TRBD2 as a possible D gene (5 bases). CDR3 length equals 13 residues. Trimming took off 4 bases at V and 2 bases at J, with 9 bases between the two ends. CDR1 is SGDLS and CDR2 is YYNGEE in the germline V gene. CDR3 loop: CASSSGIQETQYF. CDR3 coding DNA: TGTGCCAGCAGCTCCGGGATTCAAGAGACCCAGTACTTC.

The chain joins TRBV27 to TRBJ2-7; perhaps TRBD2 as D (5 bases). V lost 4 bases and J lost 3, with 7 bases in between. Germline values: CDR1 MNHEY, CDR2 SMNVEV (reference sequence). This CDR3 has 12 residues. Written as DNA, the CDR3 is TGTGCCAGCAGTTCGGGATACTACGAGCAGTACTTC. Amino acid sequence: CASSSGYYEQYF.

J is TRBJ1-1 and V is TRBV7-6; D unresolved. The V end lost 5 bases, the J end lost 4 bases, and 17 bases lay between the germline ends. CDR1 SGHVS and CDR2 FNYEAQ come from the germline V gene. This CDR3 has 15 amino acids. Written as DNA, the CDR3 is TGTGCCAGCAGCGCCGCCCGCGCGGGGTCCACTGAAGCTTTCTTT. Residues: CASSAARAGSTEAFF. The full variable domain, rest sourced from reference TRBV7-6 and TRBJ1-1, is GAGVSQSPRYKVTKRGQDVALRCDPISGHVSLYWYRQALGQGPEFLTYFNYEAQQDKSGLPNDRFSAERPEGSISTLTIQRTEQRDSAMYRCASSAARAGSTEAFFGQGTRLTVV.

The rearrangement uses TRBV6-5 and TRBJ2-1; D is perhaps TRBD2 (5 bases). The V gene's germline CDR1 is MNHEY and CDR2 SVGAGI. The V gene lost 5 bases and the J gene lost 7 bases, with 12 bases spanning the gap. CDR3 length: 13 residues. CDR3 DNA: TGTGCCAGCAGTCAACTAACTAGAAATGAGCAGTTCTTC. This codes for CASSQLTRNEQFF.

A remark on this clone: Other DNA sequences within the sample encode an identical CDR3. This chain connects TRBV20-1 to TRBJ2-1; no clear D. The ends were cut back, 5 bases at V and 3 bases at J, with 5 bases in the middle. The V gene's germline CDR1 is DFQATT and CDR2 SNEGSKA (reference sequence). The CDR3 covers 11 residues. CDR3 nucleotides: TGCAGTGCTCCTAGCTACAATGAGCAGTTCTTC. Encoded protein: CSAPSYNEQFF.

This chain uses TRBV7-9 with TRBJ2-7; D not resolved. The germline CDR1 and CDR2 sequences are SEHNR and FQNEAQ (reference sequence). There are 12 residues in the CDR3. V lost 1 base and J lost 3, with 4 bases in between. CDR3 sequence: CASSLESYEQYF. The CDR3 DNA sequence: TGTGCCAGCAGCTTAGAGAGCTACGAGCAGTACTTC.

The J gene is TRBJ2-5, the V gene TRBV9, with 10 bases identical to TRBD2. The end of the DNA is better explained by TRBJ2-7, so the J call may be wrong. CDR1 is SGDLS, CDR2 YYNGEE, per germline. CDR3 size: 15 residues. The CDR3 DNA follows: TGTGCCAGCAGCTCCCAGCGGGAGGGCCGTTACGAGCAGTACTTC. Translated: CASSSQREGRYEQYF.

This CDR3 is CASSPRLQLAKNIQYF. DNA for the CDR3: TGTGCCAGCAGCCCTCGACTCCAGCTAGCCAAAAACATTCAGTACTTC. The chain combines TRBV7-2 with TRBJ2-4; D unresolved. CDR1 and CDR2 from the germline V gene are SGHTA and FQGNSA. CDR3 length: 16 residues. V was trimmed by 5 bases and J by 0 bases, leaving 14 bases between them.

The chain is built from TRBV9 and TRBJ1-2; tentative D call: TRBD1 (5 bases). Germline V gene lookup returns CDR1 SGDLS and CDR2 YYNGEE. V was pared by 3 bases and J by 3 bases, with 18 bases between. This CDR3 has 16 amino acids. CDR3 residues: CASSAFGASKDYGYTF. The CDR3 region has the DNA TGTGCCAGCAGCGCTTTTGGGGCATCTAAGGACTATGGCTACACCTTC.

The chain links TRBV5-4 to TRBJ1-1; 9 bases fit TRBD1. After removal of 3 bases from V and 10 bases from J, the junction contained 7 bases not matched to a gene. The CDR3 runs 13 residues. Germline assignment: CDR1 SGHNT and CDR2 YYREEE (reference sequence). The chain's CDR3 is CASSWGQGQGAFF. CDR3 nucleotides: TGTGCCAGCAGCTGGGGACAGGGCCAGGGAGCTTTCTTT. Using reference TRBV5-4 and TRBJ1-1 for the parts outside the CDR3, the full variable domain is ETGVTQSPTHLIKTRGQQVTLRCSSQSGHNTVSWYQQALGQGPQFIFQYYREEENGRGNFPPRFSGLQFPNYSSELNVNALELDDSALYLCASSWGQGQGAFFGQGTRLTVV.

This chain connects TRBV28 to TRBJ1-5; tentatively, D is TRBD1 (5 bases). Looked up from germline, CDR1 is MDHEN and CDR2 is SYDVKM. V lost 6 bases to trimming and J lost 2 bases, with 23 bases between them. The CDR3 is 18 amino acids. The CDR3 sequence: CASRHLRQPSDRNQPQHF. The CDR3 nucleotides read TGTGCCAGCAGACACCTTAGACAGCCTTCAGATCGCAATCAGCCCCAGCATTTT.

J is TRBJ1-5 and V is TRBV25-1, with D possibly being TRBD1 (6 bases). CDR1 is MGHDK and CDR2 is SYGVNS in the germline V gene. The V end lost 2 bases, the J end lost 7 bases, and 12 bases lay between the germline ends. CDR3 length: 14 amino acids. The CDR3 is CASSEEGGSQPQHF. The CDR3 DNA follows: TGTGCCAGCAGTGAAGAGGGGGGGTCCCAGCCCCAGCATTTT.